The 20 T cell receptor beta chains below all came from one sample that was sequenced in a study of shared clonotypes between healthy human individuals. Using immunoSEQ multiplex PCR, the repertoire was profiled, and TCRdb retains in-frame clones only, with some absent. The table lists hundreds of thousands of clones, about 96% of them singletons, with less than 0.3% in the top ten. Naive-designated CD8 cells lacked CD45RO, were positively enriched for CCR7, and omitted terminally differentiated effector memory CD45RA+ cells. Sequencing used naive CD8+ T cells sorted from blood. The receptors were gathered from a man aged 30-40 years in good health.

Comment on this clone: The sample carries other DNA sequences with the same CDR3. This chain links TRBV18 with TRBJ2-7, with unresolved D. The CDR3 has 14 amino acids. Trimming left V 0 bases short and J 4 bases short, with 10 bases between. Germline CDR1 is KGHSH and CDR2 is LQKENI. CDR3 sequence reads: CASSPPLGSYEQYF. CDR3 in DNA: TGTGCCAGCTCACCACCGCTAGGGTCTTACGAGCAGTACTTC. Together with reference TRBV18 and TRBJ2-7, the CDR3 gives the full variable domain: NAGVMQNPRHLVRRRGQEARLRCSPMKGHSHVYWYRQLPEEGLKFMVYLQKENIIDESGMPKERFSAEFPKEGPSILRIQQVVRGDSAAYFCASSPPLGSYEQYFGPGTRLTVT.

This chain joins TRBV4-2 and TRBJ2-1, with 8 bases lining up with TRBD2. J gave up 10 bases and V 1 base, and 12 bases lay outside the gene matches. Germline CDR1 and CDR2: LGHNA and YNFKEQ. This CDR3 is built from 16 residues. The CDR3 region has the DNA TGTGCCAGCAGCCAAGTAGAACTAGCGGCGGTTCGGGAGCAGTTCTTC. Translated: CASSQVELAAVREQFF.

This clone has just one count. The rearrangement joins TRBV4-2 to TRBJ2-1, with D possibly being TRBD1 (6 bases). The CDR3 loop spans 14 amino acids. The V gene's germline CDR1 is LGHNA and CDR2 YNFKEQ. V lost 0 bases, J lost 9 bases, and 12 bases lay in between. The CDR3 here is CASSQDRGGSEQFF. CDR3 DNA: TGTGCCAGCAGCCAAGACAGGGGCGGTTCTGAGCAGTTCTTC.

The rearrangement joins TRBV25-1 to TRBJ2-1, with TRBD2 identical over 8 bases. CDR3 size: 16 residues. The V segment lost 4 bases and the J segment 4 bases; nucleotides outside the gene matches: 9. Germline-derived CDR1 and CDR2 are MGHDK and SYGVNS. The CDR3, as DNA: TGTGCCAGCAGTGCGAGAGGTGGCGGGAGGTACAATGAGCAGTTCTTC. As protein: CASSARGGGRYNEQFF.

The rearrangement joins TRBV5-4 to TRBJ1-3, with TRBD1 matching over 7 bases. V dropped 4 bases and J dropped 2; count of bases not matched to a gene: 3. There are 14 residues in the CDR3. CDR1 and CDR2 from the germline V gene are SGHNT and YYREEE (reference sequence). CDR3 nucleotide sequence: TGTGCCAGCAGCCTGACAGGGACTGGAAACACCATATATTTT. This gives the protein CASSLTGTGNTIYF.

This clone was found a few times. For the CDR3, the DNA is TGTGCCAGCCGGGGGGAACAGGGATCGAGCAATCAGCCCCAGCATTTT. Translated, it gives CASRGEQGSSNQPQHF. This chain uses TRBV2 with TRBJ1-5, with a tentative D call TRBD1 (6 bases). Germline lookup yields CDR1 SNHLY and CDR2 FYNNEI. V was pared by 8 bases and J by 1 base, with 18 bases between. CDR3 length: 16 amino acids.

The chain recombines TRBV4-1 with TRBJ2-7; 8 bases fit TRBD1. This CDR3 comprises 14 residues. The junction had 5 bases not matched to a gene; V was cut back by 4 bases and J by 3 bases. CDR1 MGHRA and CDR2 YSYEKL come from the germline V gene. The CDR3 nucleotides read TGCGCCAGCAGCCTTCCCGGGACAGGCTACGAGCAGTACTTC. The encoded protein is CASSLPGTGYEQYF.

The chain carries TRBV11-3 and TRBJ2-7; 7 bases align to TRBD2. Unmatched junction bases numbered 7, after V lost 5 bases and J lost 0 bases. In germline, CDR1 is SGHNT, CDR2 YENEEA. This CDR3 comprises 15 residues. The CDR3 region has the DNA TGTGCCAGCAGCCCTCGCGAGCGGGACTCCTACGAGCAGTACTTC. This codes for CASSPRERDSYEQYF.

The CDR3 spells CASSLGGEVYEQYF. CDR3 sequence (DNA): TGTGCCAGCAGCTTAGGAGGGGAAGTATACGAGCAGTACTTC. The rearrangement uses TRBV13 and TRBJ2-7, with D perhaps matching TRBD1 (5 bases). The CDR3 has 14 residues. Per the germline V gene, CDR1 is PRHDT and CDR2 is FYEKMQ (reference sequence). V was shortened by 0 bases and J by 4 bases, with 10 bases between the two germline ends.

The chain recombines TRBV18 with TRBJ2-7; 7 positions match TRBD1. Per germline, CDR1 KGHSH and CDR2 LQKENI. After removal of 1 base from V and 2 bases from J, the junction contained 5 bases not matched to a gene. This CDR3 spans 15 amino acids. CDR3 in amino acids: CASSPRDSKTYEQYF. The DNA for the CDR3 is TGTGCCAGCTCACCACGGGACAGTAAGACCTACGAGCAGTACTTC.

The chain uses TRBV7-6 and TRBJ1-1; 9 bases align to TRBD1. This CDR3 comprises 15 residues. With 0 bases clipped from V and 4 bases from J, the junction kept 3 bases outside the gene matches. Germline V gene lookup returns CDR1 SGHVS and CDR2 FNYEAQ. The CDR3 coding sequence is TGTGCCAGCAGCTTAGCTACAGGGGGCTCCACTGAAGCTTTCTTT. Protein sequence: CASSLATGGSTEAFF. Supplemented by reference TRBV7-6 and TRBJ1-1, the full variable domain reads GAGVSQSPRYKVTKRGQDVALRCDPISGHVSLYWYRQALGQGPEFLTYFNYEAQQDKSGLPNDRFSAERPEGSISTLTIQRTEQRDSAMYRCASSLATGGSTEAFFGQGTRLTVV.

V usage is TRBV15 and J usage is TRBJ2-1; 9 bases are a match to TRBD2. The CDR3 is 18 amino acids. After removal of 0 bases from V and 6 bases from J, the junction contained 12 bases not matched to a gene. Germline CDR1 reads LNHNV; CDR2 reads YYDKDF (reference sequence). CDR3 DNA sequence: TGTGCCACCAGCAGAGATCAGAGCGGGAGGACCCCGGCCAATGAGCAGTTCTTC. Translated, it gives CATSRDQSGRTPANEQFF.

The CDR3 loop is CASTPYRDKSYF. The CDR3 DNA sequence: TGTGCCAGCACCCCATATCGGGACAAGTCGTACTTC. This chain links TRBV7-2 with TRBJ2-7; maybe TRBD1 (6 bases). CDR3 size: 12 residues. Deletions cut 7 bases from V and 12 bases from J, with 19 bases between. Germline CDR1 SGHTA, CDR2 FQGNSA. The entire variable domain, with the rest obtained from reference TRBV7-2 and TRBJ2-7, is as follows: GAGVSQSPSNKVTEKGKDVELRCDPISGHTALYWYRQSLGQGLEFLIYFQGNSAPDKSGLPSDRFSAERTGGSVSTLTIQRTQQEDSAVYLCASTPYRDKSYFGPGTRLTVT.

The gene calls are TRBV13 and TRBJ2-1; D remains ambiguous. The CDR3 length is 15 residues. The germline CDR1 and CDR2 sequences are PRHDT and FYEKMQ (reference sequence). Trimming shortened V by 1 base and J by 6 bases, and 13 bases separated the two germline ends. CDR3 sequence reads: CASSLEALAPNEQFF. The CDR3 DNA follows: TGTGCCAGCAGCTTAGAAGCGTTGGCCCCCAATGAGCAGTTCTTC.

The chain recombines TRBV6-6 with TRBJ2-1, with 7 nucleotides matching TRBD1. Germline CDR1 reads MNHNY; CDR2 reads SVGAGI (reference sequence). V lost 4 bases to trimming and J lost 3 bases; unmatched junction nucleotides: 6. CDR3 length: 15 amino acids. In DNA, the CDR3 is TGTGCCAGCAGTTCCCATTGGACAGGCTACAATGAGCAGTTCTTC. Protein product: CASSSHWTGYNEQFF.

Points on this clone: This sample includes further DNA sequences coding for the same CDR3. J is TRBJ2-1 and V is TRBV19; 8 bases are a match to TRBD2. J gave up 0 bases and V 5 bases, and 3 bases lay outside the gene matches. Germline CDR1 and CDR2: LNHDA and SQIVND (reference sequence). CDR3 length equals 15 residues. CDR3 sequence: CASSPGTSSYNEQFF. CDR3 nucleotides: TGTGCCAGTAGTCCCGGGACTAGCTCCTACAATGAGCAGTTCTTC. The entire variable domain, with the rest obtained from reference TRBV19 and TRBJ2-1, is as follows: DGGITQSPKYLFRKEGQNVTLSCEQNLNHDAMYWYRQDPGQGLRLIYYSQIVNDFQKGDIAEGYSVSREKKESFPLTVTSAQKNPTAFYLCASSPGTSSYNEQFFGPGTRLTVL.

Regarding this clone: This sample includes further DNA sequences coding for the same CDR3. J is TRBJ2-7 and V is TRBV4-1, with D maybe TRBD2 (6 bases). V gave up 1 base and J gave up 1 base, with 8 bases separating them. The CDR3 loop spans 14 amino acids. Germline CDR1 MGHRA, CDR2 YSYEKL. CDR3 sequence: CASSQVGSSYEQYF. The DNA for the CDR3 is TGCGCCAGCAGCCAAGTCGGGAGTTCCTACGAGCAGTACTTC.

The V call is TRBV9, the J call TRBJ1-3; D remains ambiguous. From germline, CDR1 is SGDLS and CDR2 YYNGEE. V was pared by 4 bases and J by 7 bases, with 9 bases between. The CDR3 has 12 amino acids. The CDR3 nucleotides are TGTGCCAGCAGCCCCATCGGGAACACCATATATTTT. Translated, it gives CASSPIGNTIYF.

This clone was picked up one time. The chain joins TRBV7-2 to TRBJ2-7; D is unclear. Germline CDR1 and CDR2: SGHTA and FQGNSA. The CDR3 has 14 residues. The V end lost 1 base, the J end lost 3 bases, and 10 bases lay between the germline ends. CDR3 sequence: CASSLVGGNYEQYF. The CDR3 DNA is TGTGCCAGCAGCTTAGTGGGCGGAAACTACGAGCAGTACTTC. Drawing the rest from reference TRBV7-2 and TRBJ2-7, the complete variable domain is GAGVSQSPSNKVTEKGKDVELRCDPISGHTALYWYRQSLGQGLEFLIYFQGNSAPDKSGLPSDRFSAERTGGSVSTLTIQRTQQEDSAVYLCASSLVGGNYEQYFGPGTRLTVT.

The rearrangement joins TRBV21-1 to TRBJ1-1; TRBD1, the D gene given by the table, was not confirmed from the DNA. TRBV21-1 counts as a pseudogene. The length of the CDR3 is 17 residues. CDR3 DNA sequence: TGTGCCAGCAGCTCCCGTCCCGGGACAGGGGCGGAGGCTGAAGCTTTCTTT. As protein: CASSSRPGTGAEAEAFF.